The present entry profiles one T cell receptor beta chain with its context. Its recognized antigen is unknown. Per-nucleotide qualities are absent, and no much larger clonotype sits a single base away. This record comes from a study of blood T cell repertoires in COVID-19 (dated by TCRdb to 2019 to 2021). Looking at the study overall: Samples covering the acute and convalescent phases of COVID-19 were provided by collaborators in the United States, Italy and Spain. The samples were drawn from the first 160 participants of the ongoing ImmuneRACE study and from 1,254 subjects provided by 6 global collaborators. The repertoires were made available in a free public database intended to serve as a resource for research on the immune response to SARS-CoV-2. The material from the prospective study consisted of cDNA or gDNA derived from T cells, B-cell-depleted T cells, or PBMCs. HLA class I and class II types, where available, came from metadata supplied by the sample provider rather than from assay-based typing. Sample metadata almost always included a de-identified subject ID, COVID-19 status, age in years and sex. Deeply sampled blood TCRbeta repertoires from subjects exposed to, actively infected with, or recovered from COVID-19 were included in the dataset. What the study reported, not specific to this receptor: The quantity of clinical and demographic metadata differed by source and by participant and was supplied without curation.

The cysteine opens and the phenylalanine closes a CDR3 of 13 amino acids. This entry keeps only the CDR3 DNA: 39 bases, framed from base 1. V is shortened by 3 bases, J by 6 bases, and the region joining them spans 9 bases. Each collaborating institution followed its own protocols to collect whole blood in K2EDTA tubes. For TCRbeta analysis, collaborators shipped samples as frozen whole blood, isolated PBMCs, or DNA extracted from either of those sample types. TCRbeta CDR3 regions were amplified from genomic DNA using the immunoSEQ Assay, a bias-controlled multiplex PCR. Turning to the authors' computational methods: Within the assay, amplification of reference gene primers was used to estimate how many nucleated cells each sample contained. To quantify the absolute abundance of each unique TCRbeta CDR3 rearrangement, sequence reads were collapsed and filtered. Productive Simpson clonality was computed per sample as the square root of Simpson's diversity index over productive rearrangements. TCRdb's version of the immuneACCESS table is confined to in-frame rearrangements and falls short of the full clone set. An unresolved V gene accounts for under half of the shortfall where checked; the remainder is of unknown origin. V and J calls and clone size follow that table, whereas D and trimming were derived from the DNA. Present in this sample are 70,000 or so clones, about 69% of which were seen just once. 21% of the sample is taken by the ten largest.

The receptor chain draws on TRBV12-3 or TRBV12-4 and TRBJ1-5; there is no confident call for the D gene. The TCR sequence derives from a man between 70 and 80 years old with acute or convalescent COVID-19. Sequencing used peripheral blood. The CDR3 protein is CASSFEGSQPQHF. The DNA is TGTGCCAGCAGTTTCGAGGGAAGTCAGCCCCAGCATTTT.